The clone carrying this T cell receptor beta chain was observed once. The target antigen is unknown. The record originates from a study of identical twins' blood T cells. Study results and limitations: Twins shared more top CDR3 clonotypes than unrelated donors did.

MiXCR was run by TCRdb on the 5' RACE reads, yielding one entry per CDR3 protein. The sample consists of fewer than 450,000 distinct CDR3 sequences, about 28% of them appearing once. The sequence was collected from a woman aged 18 to 55 in good health. Sequenced input: PBMCs.

This chain's CDR3 is CASSPEWEAEAFF. The CDR3 coding sequence is TGTGCCAGCAGTCCAGAGTGGGAAGCTGAAGCTTTCTTT. The chain combines TRBV6-5 with TRBJ1-1; D is undetermined. The CDR3 sequence is 13 residues long. Germline loops: CDR1 MNHEY, CDR2 SVGAGI. Trimming removed 5 bases from V and 6 bases from J, with 13 bases in between.